This TCR beta chain was observed in a study of a mutant IDH1 vaccine in newly diagnosed glioma. This clone was detected only a few times. The data were produced by immunoSEQ multiplex PCR, yet TCRdb's version contains in-frame clones alone and is incomplete. This sample carries some 21,000 clones, approximately 86% of them seen once, and the ten largest clones take roughly 5.9%. V was clipped by 1 base and J by 1 base, with 7 bases between them. Germline V gene lookup returns CDR1 LGHNA and CDR2 YNFKEQ. The CDR3 length is 14 residues. Time point meaning: baseline, week 1 (first vaccination visit). Treatment meaning: pre-vaccination baseline after standard-of-care therapy.

The chain recombines TRBV4-2 with TRBJ1-1; D not certain. This TCR was recovered from a man aged 40-55 years with glioma. Specimen: PBMCs, collected from a glioma patient treated with radiotherapy, temozolomide or both. CDR3 loop: CASSQVLENTEAFF. The CDR3 nucleotides are TGTGCCAGCAGCCAAGTTTTAGAGAACACTGAAGCTTTCTTT.